This T cell receptor beta chain is drawn from a study of vaccination and CD4 T cells after COVID-19. Oncomine TCR Beta short-read sequencing was applied to DNA from cultured CD4+ T cells. Cultures of CD4+ T cells served as the source for extracting genomic DNA. TCRdb independently ran MiXCR on the PCR reads; one entry per CDR3 protein. The sample consists of approximately 9,000 distinct CDR3 sequences, under 40% of them appearing once. Treatment defined: approximately 9-day PBMC culture with coronavirus spike peptide pools or control peptides (ViraFEST assay). Collection of the unexposed donor's CD4+ T cells took place before the COVID-19 pandemic (2011-2018). With regard to this clonotype: Its cognate antigen is unknown.

Germline V gene data show CDR1 as DFQATT and CDR2 as SNEGSKA (reference sequence). V gave up 3 bases and J gave up 8 bases, with 19 bases separating them. This CDR3 region has 14 residues. The genes are TRBV20-1 and TRBJ1-2; D possibly corresponds to TRBD1 (5 bases). The material sequenced was CD4+ T cells from blood, cultured in vitro. This sequence originates from a human donor in good health. Here the CDR3 reads CSARKKQVSGGYTF. CDR3 nucleotides: TGCAGTGCTAGGAAAAAACAGGTCTCAGGGGGCTACACCTTC.